A selection of T cell receptor beta chains follows, all from one sample in a study of blood T cell repertoires in COVID-19. Method: immunoSEQ multiplex PCR; TCRdb's copy keeps in-frame clones and lacks some. The sample includes roughly 86,000 clones, around four fifths seen only once; the top ten take under 3.5%. The sample consisted of peripheral blood. Source of these receptors: a man in his fifties with acute or convalescent COVID-19. Both conserved end residues are part of each CDR3. The order of the fields is J gene, clone size, V gene, D gene, CDR3 DNA, CDR3 protein. The D gene is left open where the match is weak. The size of a clone is reported for some rows only, either as once, few or many, or as a class for expanded clones.

J gene: TRBJ2-7
clone size: once
V gene: TRBV7-2
D gene: TRBD1
CDR3 DNA: TGTGCCAGCAGCTCGCAACAGGGGTTCGACGAGCAGTACTTC
CDR3 protein: CASSSQQGFDEQYF

J gene: TRBJ2-7
clone size: .
V gene: TRBV7-9
D gene: TRBD2
CDR3 DNA: TGTGCCAGCAGCCCCCATCGCGGGGGGATTTCCTACGAGCAGTACTTC
CDR3 protein: CASSPHRGGISYEQYF

J gene: TRBJ1-6
clone size: few
V gene: TRBV7-9
D gene: TRBD1
CDR3 DNA: TGTGCCAGCAGCCGGGCCGGGACAGGGCGAAATTCACCCCTCCACTTT
CDR3 protein: CASSRAGTGRNSPLHF

J gene: TRBJ2-1
clone size: .
V gene: TRBV3-1/TRBV3-2
D gene: TRBD1
CDR3 DNA: TGTGCCAGCAGCCAAGGGACAGGGGGTTTCCCTGAGCAGTTCTTC
CDR3 protein: CASSQGTGGFPEQFF

J gene: TRBJ2-2
clone size: .
V gene: TRBV27
D gene: TRBD2
CDR3 DNA: TGTGCCAGCAGTTTTCTAGCGGGAGGTCGAACCGGGGAGCTGTTTTTT
CDR3 protein: CASSFLAGGRTGELFF

J gene: TRBJ2-5
clone size: .
V gene: TRBV3-1/TRBV3-2
D gene: .
CDR3 DNA: TGTGCCAGCAGCCAAGATCACGGGGATGGCCAAGAGACCCAGTACTTC
CDR3 protein: CASSQDHGDGQETQYF

J gene: TRBJ2-5
clone size: .
V gene: TRBV7-8
D gene: TRBD2
CDR3 DNA: TGTGCCAGCAGCTTAGACTCGACTAGCGGGGGCCAAGAGACCCAGTACTTC
CDR3 protein: CASSLDSTSGGQETQYF

J gene: TRBJ2-7
clone size: .
V gene: TRBV28
D gene: .
CDR3 DNA: TGTGCCAGCAGTTTGGGCGGGGCGGGGTCCTACGAGCAGTACTTC
CDR3 protein: CASSLGGAGSYEQYF

J gene: TRBJ1-6
clone size: .
V gene: TRBV30
D gene: TRBD1
CDR3 DNA: TGTGCCTGGAGTCTCACAGGGGGGAATTCACCCCTCCACTTT
CDR3 protein: CAWSLTGGNSPLHF

J gene: TRBJ2-2
clone size: .
V gene: TRBV25-1
D gene: TRBD2
CDR3 DNA: TGTGCCAGCACCCTAGCGGGGGGAAACACCGGGGAGCTGTTTTTT
CDR3 protein: CASTLAGGNTGELFF

J gene: TRBJ2-7
clone size: many
V gene: TRBV27
D gene: TRBD1
CDR3 DNA: TGTGCCAGCAGACCGGGACAGGGGGGTTACGAGCAGTACTTC
CDR3 protein: CASRPGQGGYEQYF

J gene: TRBJ2-2
clone size: .
V gene: TRBV11-2
D gene: .
CDR3 DNA: TGTGCCAGCAGCTTTAAACCCCGCGGCACCGGGGAGCTGTTTTTT
CDR3 protein: CASSFKPRGTGELFF

J gene: TRBJ2-2
clone size: .
V gene: TRBV11-2
D gene: .
CDR3 DNA: TGTGCCAGCAGCTCCTTCGTTAGCTCGAGGGGGGAGCTGTTTTTT
CDR3 protein: CASSSFVSSRGELFF

J gene: TRBJ1-3
clone size: few
V gene: TRBV13
D gene: TRBD1
CDR3 DNA: TGTGCCAGCAGCTTGGGTTCCACAGGGGGACACACCATATATTTT
CDR3 protein: CASSLGSTGGHTIYF

J gene: TRBJ2-5
clone size: .
V gene: TRBV18
D gene: .
CDR3 DNA: TGTGCCAGCTCAGCCTCCTTAGGGGCAGGGGAGACCCAGTACTTC
CDR3 protein: CASSASLGAGETQYF

J gene: TRBJ2-7
clone size: .
V gene: TRBV10-2
D gene: .
CDR3 DNA: TGCGCCAGCAGTGAGGGGAGGGAGCAGTACTTC
CDR3 protein: CASSEGREQYF

J gene: TRBJ2-1
clone size: .
V gene: TRBV7-2
D gene: .
CDR3 DNA: TGTGCCAGCAGCTCTTCCTCGGGAGTATACAATGAGCAGTTCTTC
CDR3 protein: CASSSSSGVYNEQFF

J gene: TRBJ1-5
clone size: .
V gene: TRBV6-4
D gene: TRBD1
CDR3 DNA: TGTGCCAGCAGCCCCGAAGGGGGCGGCAATCAGCCCCAGCATTTT
CDR3 protein: CASSPEGGGNQPQHF

J gene: TRBJ2-3
clone size: .
V gene: TRBV5-1
D gene: .
CDR3 DNA: TGCGCCAGCAGCTCCGGGACAATCGACACAGATACGCAGTATTTT
CDR3 protein: CASSSGTIDTDTQYF

J gene: TRBJ2-1
clone size: .
V gene: TRBV9
D gene: TRBD2
CDR3 DNA: TGTGCCAGCAGCGTGGCGGGAGAGGTGAATGAGCAGTTCTTC
CDR3 protein: CASSVAGEVNEQFF